This paragraph reports one TCR beta chain. CDR1 SGHVS and CDR2 FQNEAQ come from the germline V gene. This CDR3 spans 17 amino acids. V lost 3 bases, J lost 4 bases, and 11 bases stayed unmatched. The study assigned cohorts using participant-reported clinical history. Donors of Cohort 3 who recovered were those that had two negative PCRs, clearance, or symptom resolution. Authors' data handling: Amplified reference gene primers provided the basis for estimating nucleated cell counts. Libraries were prepared by immunoSEQ multiplex PCR; TCRdb keeps only in-frame clonotypes and omits some of them. Clonal size and the V and J genes are those of that table, whereas D and trimming came from the DNA. The sample has 150,000 to 250,000 clones; roughly 82% are singletons. The source of the sample is a study of blood T cell repertoires in COVID-19. Across the study: T cells, B-cell-depleted T cells, or PBMCs provided the cDNA or gDNA that served as material.

The chain recombines TRBV7-8 with TRBJ2-1, with 8 bases that match TRBD2. The TCR sequence derives from a man between 35 and 55 years old who had recovered from COVID-19. The sample taken for sequencing was PBMCs or T cells enriched from blood (not recorded which). The CDR3 sequence: CASSLLGAGGRYNEQFF. In DNA, the CDR3 is TGTGCCAGCAGCTTGCTGGGGGCGGGAGGCCGATACAATGAGCAGTTCTTC. The whole variable domain, remainder taken from reference TRBV7-8 and TRBJ2-1, is GAGVSQSPRYKVAKRGQDVALRCDPISGHVSLFWYQQALGQGPEFLTYFQNEAQLDKSGLPSDRFFAERPEGSVSTLKIQRTQQEDSAVYLCASSLLGAGGRYNEQFFGPGTRLTVL.